A selection of T cell receptor beta chains follows, all from one sample in a study of blood T cell repertoires in COVID-19. Sequencing used immunoSEQ multiplex PCR; TCRdb keeps in-frame clones, though not all of them. This sample has 200,000 to 250,000 clones, with around four fifths found just once. The sequencing sample was made of peripheral blood. The receptors shown here come from a woman in her sixties who had recovered from COVID-19. The CDR3 runs from the conserved cysteine through the conserved F or W. Each record gives: clone size, D gene, V gene, J gene, CDR3 DNA, CDR3 protein. A D gene is named only where the DNA matches it firmly. Where a row states a size, it is once, few, many or the class of an expanded clone; other rows omit it.

>-|-|TRBV6-5|TRBJ2-3
TGTGCCGGCTCGGGGTCTGTGGGCACAGATACGCAGTATTTT
CAGSGSVGTDTQYF
>-|-|TRBV9|TRBJ2-1
TGTGCCAGCAGCTTGGCGGGGGAGCAGTTCTTC
CASSLAGEQFF
>-|TRBD2|TRBV30|TRBJ2-5
TGTGCCTGGGAGGGACTAGCGGGGAGTTTACAAGAGACCCAGTACTTC
CAWEGLAGSLQETQYF
>once|TRBD1|TRBV6-1|TRBJ1-5
TGTGCCAGCAGTGGACAGGGGTTGCTGAGCAATCAGCCCCAGCATTTT
CASSGQGLLSNQPQHF
>-|TRBD1|TRBV12-5|TRBJ2-7
TGTGCTAGTGGTTTGGGACAGGGAATCTACGAGCAGTACTTC
CASGLGQGIYEQYF
>once|TRBD1|TRBV11-1|TRBJ2-5
TGTGCCAGCAGCATGGGACAGGAGGGAGAGACCCAGTACTTC
CASSMGQEGETQYF
>-|TRBD1|TRBV30|TRBJ2-2
TGTGCCTGGAGTCTACCTAGGGGGCTGGGGGAGCTGTTTTTT
CAWSLPRGLGELFF
>-|TRBD1|TRBV6-2/TRBV6-3|TRBJ1-6
TGTGCCAGCAGTTACTCGAGGACAGGGTTCAGCTCCTATAATTCACCCCTCCACTTT
CASSYSRTGFSSYNSPLHF
>-|-|TRBV10-3|TRBJ2-5
TGTGCCATCAGTGAGTTCTTAAAAGAGACCCAGTACTTC
CAISEFLKETQYF
>-|TRBD1|TRBV18|TRBJ1-2
TGTGCCAGCTCATCGGACAGGGGTAACTATGGCTACACCTTC
CASSSDRGNYGYTF
>-|-|TRBV9|TRBJ1-2
TGTGCCAGCAGCGTAGGGGTGGAGGCCGGTGGCTACACCTTC
CASSVGVEAGGYTF
>-|TRBD1|TRBV19|TRBJ2-7
TGTGCCAGTAGTATGACAGGGGGTTCGGACGAGCAGTACTTC
CASSMTGGSDEQYF
>-|TRBD1|TRBV18|TRBJ1-4
TGTGCCAGCTCACTTAACAGGGGGTCAAATGAAAAACTGTTTTTT
CASSLNRGSNEKLFF
>-|TRBD2|TRBV5-1|TRBJ2-7
TGCGCCAGCAGCTTAGCAGCGGGGGACTCCTACGAGCAGTACTTC
CASSLAAGDSYEQYF
>-|-|TRBV18|TRBJ1-3
TGTGCCAGCTCACCACCGATGCGGATCTCTGGAAACACCATATATTTT
CASSPPMRISGNTIYF
>-|-|TRBV6-5|TRBJ1-2
TGTGCCAGCAGTTACTCAACAGGCGGTTATGGCTACACCTTC
CASSYSTGGYGYTF
>few|-|TRBV4-2|TRBJ1-2
TGTGCCAGCAGCCTATCAACCCCACAGCCGGGGGGTGGCTACACCTTC
CASSLSTPQPGGGYTF
>-|-|TRBV4-1|TRBJ2-1
TGCGCCAGCAGCCAGGGATTGAAGGGGCCCGCACCCTACAATGAGCAGTTCTTC
CASSQGLKGPAPYNEQFF
>-|-|TRBV9|TRBJ2-3
TGTGCCAGCAAGGGCGGGGTTAGCACAGATACGCAGTATTTT
CASKGGVSTDTQYF
>-|-|TRBV19|TRBJ1-2
TGTGCCAGTAGTCAGCGCCTCTATGGCTACACCTTC
CASSQRLYGYTF
>-|-|TRBV19|TRBJ1-5
TGTGCCAGTAGTATAACGGGGGGTTATAGCAATCAGCCCCAGCATTTT
CASSITGGYSNQPQHF
>-|-|TRBV14|TRBJ2-7
TGTGCCAGCAGCCAAGTGACTAGATTCTCCGAGCAGTACTTC
CASSQVTRFSEQYF
>once|TRBD1|TRBV3-1/TRBV3-2|TRBJ1-1
TGTGCCAGCAGCCAAAGTGGACAGGGGATGGGTTTCTTT
CASSQSGQGMGFF
>-|-|TRBV10-1|TRBJ2-1
TGCGCCAACCCCAGGTTTTCACCCAATGAGCAGTTCTTC
CANPRFSPNEQFF
>-|-|TRBV5-6|TRBJ2-7
TGTGCCAGCAGCGCCGTTGGCCCCTACGAGCAGTACTTC
CASSAVGPYEQYF
>-|-|TRBV27|TRBJ2-1
TGTGCCAGCAGTTTATTCTCGGGGGACAGAAAATACAATGAGCAGTTCTTC
CASSLFSGDRKYNEQFF
>-|TRBD2|TRBV7-6|TRBJ2-1
TGTGCCAGCAGCTTAGCCCAGCGGGGGGTCTCCTACAATGAGCAGTTCTTC
CASSLAQRGVSYNEQFF
>once|-|TRBV4-1|TRBJ2-1
TGCGCCAGCAGCCAAGTCGCGGAGAGCTCCTACAATGAGCAGTTCTTC
CASSQVAESSYNEQFF
>-|-|TRBV30|TRBJ1-1
TGTGCCTGTGCAACCTTTCTAGAGGGGACACAAACGACGGCTGAAGCTTTCTTT
CACATFLEGTQTTAEAFF
>-|TRBD1|TRBV2|TRBJ1-1
TGTGCCAGCAGGCGGACAGGGCTAGACACTGAAGCTTTCTTT
CASRRTGLDTEAFF
>-|TRBD1|TRBV11-2|TRBJ1-2
TGTGCCAGCACAGGGACAGAGGATAACTATGGCTACACCTTC
CASTGTEDNYGYTF
>-|-|TRBV6-1|TRBJ1-1
TGTGCCAGCAGTGAGGGGGGGGGAGGCACTGAAGCTTTCTTT
CASSEGGGGTEAFF
>-|-|TRBV29-1|TRBJ1-2
TGCAGCGTTAGCGGGGGTGGCTACACCTTC
CSVSGGGYTF
>-|TRBD1|TRBV2|TRBJ1-2
TGTGCCAGCAGTGAAGCAGGCGGGACAGACTATGGCTACACCTTC
CASSEAGGTDYGYTF
>-|TRBD1|TRBV27|TRBJ1-1
TGTGCCAGCAGTTCCCTTGGTGGGACAGGGGGCCTGAACACTGAAGCTTTCTTT
CASSSLGGTGGLNTEAFF
>-|-|TRBV11-2|TRBJ2-1
TGTGCCAGCAGCTTGGAAAGCGGCTACGAGCAGTTCTTC
CASSLESGYEQFF
>-|TRBD1|TRBV24-1|TRBJ2-1
TGTGCCACCAGTGATTCCCGACAGGGGAACAATGAGCAGTTCTTC
CATSDSRQGNNEQFF
>-|TRBD2|TRBV18|TRBJ2-1
TGTGCCAGCTCACTTGGACTAGCGGGAAATGAGCAGTTCTTC
CASSLGLAGNEQFF
>-|TRBD1|TRBV5-1|TRBJ1-1
TGCGCCAGCAGCACCCAGGGGGGAAGCACTGAAGCTTTCTTT
CASSTQGGSTEAFF
>-|-|TRBV5-1|TRBJ2-5
TGCGCCAGCAGCTTGGGCTTCAGGGTAGAAGGAGAGACCCAGTACTTC
CASSLGFRVEGETQYF
>-|-|TRBV10-3|TRBJ2-1
TGTGCCATCAGTTACCGAAGACAGGCTGAAAATGAGCAGTTCTTC
CAISYRRQAENEQFF
>-|-|TRBV9|TRBJ2-1
TGTGCCAGCAGCGTAGAAGGGGTGGGGTACAATGAGCAGTTCTTC
CASSVEGVGYNEQFF